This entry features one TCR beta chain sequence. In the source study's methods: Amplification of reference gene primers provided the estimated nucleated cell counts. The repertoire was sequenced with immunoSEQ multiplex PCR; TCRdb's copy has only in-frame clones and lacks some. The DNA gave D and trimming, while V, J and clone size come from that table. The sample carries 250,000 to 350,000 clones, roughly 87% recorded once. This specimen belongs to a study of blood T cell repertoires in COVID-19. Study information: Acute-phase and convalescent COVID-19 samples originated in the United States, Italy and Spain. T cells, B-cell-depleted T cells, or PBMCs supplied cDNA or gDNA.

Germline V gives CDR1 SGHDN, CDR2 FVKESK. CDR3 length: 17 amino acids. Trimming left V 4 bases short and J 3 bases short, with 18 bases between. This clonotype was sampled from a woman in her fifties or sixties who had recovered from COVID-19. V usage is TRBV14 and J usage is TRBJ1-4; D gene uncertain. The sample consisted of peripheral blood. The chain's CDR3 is CASSPIGSFGANEKLFF. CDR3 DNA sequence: TGTGCCAGCAGCCCAATAGGGAGCTTCGGAGCTAATGAAAAACTGTTTTTT.